Listed below are T cell receptor beta chains from one sample, sequenced in a study of T cell responses to AZD1222 COVID-19 vaccine. Measured with immunoSEQ multiplex PCR; TCRdb has only the in-frame clones, and not every one. The sample lists about 130,000 clones, more than 75% occurring once. The sample here was peripheral blood, taken 28 days after the second AZD1222 dose. These TCRs come from an adult who received the AZD1222 COVID-19 vaccine. Both conserved end residues are part of each CDR3. A D gene is named only where the DNA matches it firmly.

d_call: TRBD1; j_call: TRBJ1-2; v_call: TRBV28; cdr3_aa: CASSYGQDYGYTF
d_call: NA; j_call: TRBJ2-7; v_call: TRBV4-1; cdr3_aa: CASSQDQKNRRNNEQYF
d_call: TRBD1; j_call: TRBJ1-5; v_call: TRBV28; cdr3_aa: CASSWDRGNQPQHF
d_call: TRBD1; j_call: TRBJ2-1; v_call: TRBV2; cdr3_aa: CASSERGGTGKSAFF
d_call: NA; j_call: TRBJ2-3; v_call: TRBV7-2; cdr3_aa: CASSEVAGTDTQYF
d_call: NA; j_call: TRBJ1-5; v_call: TRBV10-1; cdr3_aa: CASSEVGYSNQPQHF
d_call: NA; j_call: TRBJ2-7; v_call: TRBV5-6; cdr3_aa: CASSPRRGLSYEQYF
d_call: TRBD1; j_call: TRBJ2-7; v_call: TRBV9; cdr3_aa: CASSVGSTGGYYEQYF
d_call: TRBD2; j_call: TRBJ2-5; v_call: TRBV2; cdr3_aa: CASTYGLAGMGVQETQYF
d_call: TRBD1; j_call: TRBJ2-2; v_call: TRBV6-1; cdr3_aa: CASRGTENTGELFF
d_call: NA; j_call: TRBJ2-7; v_call: TRBV4-2; cdr3_aa: CASSQGEGQGYEQYF
d_call: TRBD1; j_call: TRBJ1-5; v_call: TRBV7-9; cdr3_aa: CASSPGTGNQPQHF
d_call: NA; j_call: TRBJ1-1; v_call: TRBV3-1/TRBV3-2; cdr3_aa: CASSPWGVRTEAFF
d_call: NA; j_call: TRBJ1-2; v_call: TRBV9; cdr3_aa: CASSPQSGGGGYTF
d_call: TRBD1; j_call: TRBJ1-2; v_call: TRBV7-9; cdr3_aa: CASREEKDRADYGYTF
d_call: TRBD1; j_call: TRBJ2-3; v_call: TRBV2; cdr3_aa: CASSLGQASTDTQYF
d_call: TRBD2; j_call: TRBJ2-7; v_call: TRBV2; cdr3_aa: CASSRGLAGASYEQYF
d_call: TRBD1; j_call: TRBJ2-7; v_call: TRBV28; cdr3_aa: CASSQPKGQLTTHYEQYF
d_call: TRBD2; j_call: TRBJ2-2; v_call: TRBV29-1; cdr3_aa: CSAAGTSGNTNTGELFF
d_call: NA; j_call: TRBJ1-2; v_call: TRBV2; cdr3_aa: CASRGGVVGYTF